Listed below are T cell receptor beta chains from one sample, sequenced in a study of blood T cell repertoires in COVID-19. Sequencing was performed with immunoSEQ multiplex PCR; in TCRdb, only in-frame clones are kept and a portion is missing. The sample holds 230,000 or so clones, approximately 89% seen once. The specimen was peripheral blood. These receptors originate from a woman aged 40 to 55 who had recovered from COVID-19. CDR3s include the opening cysteine and the closing phenylalanine or tryptophan. The order of the fields is V gene, CDR3 protein.

>TRBV7-2
CASSLGGGGESETQYF
>TRBV30
CAWSRTDDQPQHF
>TRBV29-1
CSVEDHGAHEQFF
>TRBV7-9
CASSSLAENTGELFF
>TRBV19
CASSMGLRETQYF
>TRBV11-2
CASSFAENYGYTF
>TRBV18
CASSPQMGQGAGDEQYF
>TRBV6-2/TRBV6-3
CASSLLADPSNTGELFF
>TRBV5-1
CASSFNDGGQETQYF
>TRBV29-1
CSVVKGVTGELFF
>TRBV7-6
CASSLGQGLGKLFF
>TRBV19
CASTGQASTDTQYF
>TRBV7-2
CASSLWSGSGNEQFF
>TRBV24-1
CATSDPRQGINEQFF
>TRBV4-1
CASSQDVTIETQYF
>TRBV10-3
CAISGGRGVDSEAFF
>TRBV20-1
CSARRENEQFF